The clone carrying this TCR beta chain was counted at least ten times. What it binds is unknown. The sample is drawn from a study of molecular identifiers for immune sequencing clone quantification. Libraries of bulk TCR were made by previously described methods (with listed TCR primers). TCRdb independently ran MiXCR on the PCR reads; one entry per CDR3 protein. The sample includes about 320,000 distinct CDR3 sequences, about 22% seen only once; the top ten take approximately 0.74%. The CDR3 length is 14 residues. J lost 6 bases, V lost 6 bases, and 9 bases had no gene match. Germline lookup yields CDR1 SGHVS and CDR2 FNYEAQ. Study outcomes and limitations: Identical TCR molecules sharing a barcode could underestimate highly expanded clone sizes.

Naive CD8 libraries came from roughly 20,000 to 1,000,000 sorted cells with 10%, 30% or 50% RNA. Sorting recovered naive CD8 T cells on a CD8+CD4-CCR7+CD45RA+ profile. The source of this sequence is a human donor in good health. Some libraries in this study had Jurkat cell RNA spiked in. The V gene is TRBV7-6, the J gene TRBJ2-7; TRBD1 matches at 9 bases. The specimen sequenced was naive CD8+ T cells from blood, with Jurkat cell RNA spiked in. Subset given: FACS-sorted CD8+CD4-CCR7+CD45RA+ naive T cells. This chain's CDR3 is CASSPGQGRSEQYF. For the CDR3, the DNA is TGTGCCAGCAGTCCGGGACAGGGAAGAAGCGAGCAGTACTTC.